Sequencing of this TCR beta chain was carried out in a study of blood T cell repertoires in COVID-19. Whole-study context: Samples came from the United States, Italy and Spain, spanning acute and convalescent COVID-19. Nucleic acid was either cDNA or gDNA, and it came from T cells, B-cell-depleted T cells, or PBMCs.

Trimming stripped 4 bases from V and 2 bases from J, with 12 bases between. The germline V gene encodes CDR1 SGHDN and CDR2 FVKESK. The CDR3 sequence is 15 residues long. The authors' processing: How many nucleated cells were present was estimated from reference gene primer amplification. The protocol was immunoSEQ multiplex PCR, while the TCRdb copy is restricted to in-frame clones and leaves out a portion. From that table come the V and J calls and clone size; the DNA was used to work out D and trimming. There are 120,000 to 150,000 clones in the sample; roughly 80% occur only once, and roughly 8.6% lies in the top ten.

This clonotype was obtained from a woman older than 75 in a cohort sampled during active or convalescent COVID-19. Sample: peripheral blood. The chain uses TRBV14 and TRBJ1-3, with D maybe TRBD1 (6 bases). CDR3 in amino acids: CASSRGTGTGNTIYF. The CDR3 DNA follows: TGTGCCAGCAGCCGAGGAACAGGGACTGGAAACACCATATATTTT.